This entry lists 24 T cell receptor beta chains sequenced from one sample in a study of cytomegalovirus exposure and HLA in healthy donors (dated by TCRdb to the late 2010s). To prepare the library, the immunoSEQ multiplex PCR assay was applied. The source is immuneACCESS, and TCRdb retained only in-frame sequences with V and J called. Part of the clones is not carried over; for the studies checked, unresolved V genes explain less than half of this, and the remainder is unexplained. Recorded for this sample are hundreds of thousands of clones; approximately 84% of them occurred a single time. Jointly, the top ten make up about 12% of the sample. Sequencing was performed on PBMCs. Receptors were obtained from a man between 18 and 29 years old in good health and CMV-seropositive.

The gene calls are TRBV7-2 and TRBJ2-1; D not certain. CDR1 is SGHTA, CDR2 FQGNSA, per germline. The CDR3 length is 15 residues. The V end was cut by 4 bases, the J end by 1 base, with 11 bases between. The CDR3 sequence: CASSSLAASYNEQFF. The CDR3 nucleotides read TGTGCCAGCAGCTCTCTTGCGGCGTCCTACAATGAGCAGTTCTTC.

The V gene is TRBV29-1, the J gene TRBJ1-2; D gene unclear. V lost 0 bases to trimming and J lost 3 bases, with 8 bases between them. This CDR3 comprises 13 residues. Germline loops: CDR1 SQVTM, CDR2 ANQGSEA. The CDR3 here is CSVEDPPDYGYTF. In nucleotides, the CDR3 is TGCAGCGTTGAAGATCCTCCTGACTATGGCTACACCTTC.

The rearrangement joins TRBV4-2 to TRBJ2-1; D is uncertain. The V gene lost 1 base and the J gene lost 1 base, with 8 bases spanning the gap. CDR1 LGHNA and CDR2 YNFKEQ come from the germline V gene. The CDR3 covers 15 residues. The CDR3, as DNA: TGTGCCAGCAGCCAAGGTCTCAGATCCTACAATGAGCAGTTCTTC. Amino acids: CASSQGLRSYNEQFF.

The chain combines TRBV2 with TRBJ2-4, with D perhaps matching TRBD2 (5 bases). The germline V and J ends were trimmed by 8 bases and 8 bases, with 13 bases remaining between them. The CDR3 length is 12 residues. CDR1 SNHLY and CDR2 FYNNEI come from the germline V gene. The CDR3 nucleotides are TGTGCCAGCTCGGCGTCAGCGGACATTCAGTACTTC. It translates to CASSASADIQYF.

This rearrangement joins TRBV10-3 to TRBJ2-1; D not certain. V lost 5 bases and J lost 8, with 7 bases in between. This CDR3 region has 11 residues. CDR1 ENHRY and CDR2 SYGVKD come from the germline V gene. This CDR3 reads CAISSAHEQFF. The CDR3 nucleotides are TGTGCCATCAGTTCAGCACATGAGCAGTTCTTC.

The chain links TRBV7-9 to TRBJ1-1; D is undetermined. V was trimmed by 1 base and J by 0 bases, leaving 6 bases between them. The germline V gene encodes CDR1 SEHNR and CDR2 FQNEAQ (reference sequence). This CDR3 region has 14 residues. The CDR3 reads CASSLGRLNTEAFF. In DNA, the CDR3 is TGTGCCAGCAGCTTAGGCAGACTGAACACTGAAGCTTTCTTT.

The chain combines TRBV6-5 with TRBJ1-2; 7 positions agree with TRBD1. The germline CDR1 and CDR2 sequences are MNHEY and SVGAGI. V dropped 6 bases and J dropped 4; count of bases not matched to a gene: 11. The length of the CDR3 is 15 residues. The CDR3 sequence is CASSLLTGTAYGYTF. CDR3 coding DNA: TGTGCCAGCAGCTTACTCACCGGGACAGCCTATGGCTACACCTTC.

The chain recombines TRBV15 with TRBJ2-1; D not certain. CDR3 length equals 14 residues. Germline CDR1 and CDR2: LNHNV and YYDKDF (reference sequence). V lost 0 bases and J lost 7, with 10 bases in between. The CDR3 protein is CATSRDKVVNEQFF. CDR3 sequence (DNA): TGTGCCACCAGCAGAGATAAGGTAGTGAATGAGCAGTTCTTC.

J is TRBJ2-7 and V is TRBV5-6, with TRBD2 matching 7 bases. The V and J ends lost 0 bases and 0 bases, in that order; junction bases with no gene match: 0. Germline loops: CDR1 SGHDT, CDR2 YYEEEE. The CDR3 has 14 amino acids. CDR3 sequence: CASSLGGSSYEQYF. DNA of the CDR3: TGTGCCAGCAGCTTGGGCGGGAGCTCCTACGAGCAGTACTTC. Filled out from reference TRBV5-6 and TRBJ2-7, the complete variable domain reads DAGVTQSPTHLIKTRGQQVTLRCSPKSGHDTVSWYQQALGQGPQFIFQYYEEEERQRGNFPDRFSGHQFPNYSSELNVNALLLGDSALYLCASSLGGSSYEQYFGPGTRLTVT.

J is TRBJ1-5 and V is TRBV7-6; D is perhaps TRBD1 (5 bases). V lost 1 base and J 1 base, leaving 20 bases between the germline ends. This CDR3 has 19 amino acids. The germline CDR1 and CDR2 sequences are SGHVS and FNYEAQ. CDR3 coding DNA: TGTGCCAGCAGCTTAGAGGCAGGGACGAGTGGTGTAAGCAATCAGCCCCAGCATTTT. This gives the protein CASSLEAGTSGVSNQPQHF.

The chain combines TRBV15 with TRBJ1-2, with a tentative D call TRBD1 (5 bases). V shed 0 bases and J shed 4 bases, with 9 bases lying between them. This CDR3 region has 14 residues. The V gene's germline CDR1 is LNHNV and CDR2 YYDKDF (reference sequence). CDR3: CATSRDKGSYGYTF. The CDR3 DNA follows: TGTGCCACCAGCAGAGATAAGGGGAGCTATGGCTACACCTTC.

This chain links TRBV11-3 with TRBJ1-2, with D unresolved. V was cut by 10 bases and J by 4 bases, with 19 bases left in between. This CDR3 contains 14 residues. The germline V gene encodes CDR1 SGHNT and CDR2 YENEEA. The CDR3 bases are TGTGCCACCCTGAGGTCTGACGCAGCCTATGGCTACACCTTC. Its protein product is CATLRSDAAYGYTF.

This chain joins TRBV5-4 and TRBJ2-1, with 11 positions matching TRBD1. Per germline, CDR1 SGHNT and CDR2 YYREEE (reference sequence). J was trimmed by 12 bases and V by 0 bases; bases with no gene match: 8. This CDR3 is built from 15 residues. The CDR3 DNA sequence: TGTGCCAGCAGCTTGGCCCCGGACAGGGGGCGCGGGCAGTTCTTC. This sequence encodes CASSLAPDRGRGQFF.

The V and J genes are TRBV2 and TRBJ1-4; 9 nucleotides align to TRBD1. V lost 6 bases and J lost 7; bases outside the gene matches: 12. Germline V gene data show CDR1 as SNHLY and CDR2 as FYNNEI. CDR3 length equals 16 residues. CDR3 in DNA: TGTGCCAGCAGGAAGGGCCGACAGGGGGTGGTTGAAAAACTGTTTTTT. Translated, it gives CASRKGRQGVVEKLFF.

The genes are TRBV28 and TRBJ1-2; the D is unclear. The CDR3 extends over 13 amino acids. Trimming took 5 bases from V and 4 from J, leaving 11 bases between them. Germline loops: CDR1 MDHEN, CDR2 SYDVKM. CDR3 sequence reads: CASSNSVLYGYTF. CDR3 DNA sequence: TGTGCCAGCAGTAATTCGGTACTCTATGGCTACACCTTC.

In the case of this clone: The junction departs from the called germline gene at one end, perhaps through a read error. This chain joins TRBV5-4 and TRBJ2-3; the D gene is possibly TRBD1 (5 bases). Germline loops: CDR1 SGHNT, CDR2 YYREEE (reference sequence). CDR3 length: 16 residues. The CDR3, as DNA: TGTGCCAGCAGCCGGATCGACAGAGCGCACACAGATGCGCAGTATTTT. Translating gives CASSRIDRAHTDAQYF.

This chain connects TRBV6-1 to TRBJ2-3, with a weak D call TRBD2 (5 bases). V dropped 1 base and J dropped 3 bases, with 8 bases sitting between them. This CDR3 has 14 amino acids. Germline CDR1 MNHNS, CDR2 SASEGT. CDR3 sequence (DNA): TGTGCCAGCAGTGAAGTTTCGGGGACAGATACGCAGTATTTT. Encoded protein: CASSEVSGTDTQYF.

This sequence joins TRBV4-1 and TRBJ2-2, with 8 bases that match TRBD2. The V segment lost 2 bases and the J segment 6 bases; nucleotides outside the gene matches: 5. This CDR3 region has 15 residues. CDR1 and CDR2 (germline): MGHRA, YSYEKL. The DNA for the CDR3 is TGCGCCAGCAGCCAACAAGCGGGAGTCTCCGGGGAGCTGTTTTTT. It translates to CASSQQAGVSGELFF.

V is TRBV16 and J is TRBJ2-7; D may be TRBD1 (6 bases). The CDR3 totals 13 residues. CDR1 is KGHSY, CDR2 FQNENV, per germline. V lost 6 bases, J lost 5 bases, and 14 bases lay in between. This CDR3 reads CASRRAQGHEQYF. The CDR3 DNA follows: TGTGCCAGCAGGAGGGCACAGGGCCACGAGCAGTACTTC.

The chain uses TRBV6-1 and TRBJ1-2; D remains ambiguous. Trimming pared 6 bases from V and 0 bases from J, leaving 14 bases between. Per germline, CDR1 MNHNS and CDR2 SASEGT. CDR3 size: 15 residues. The CDR3 sequence: CASSVRQNTNYGYTF. The CDR3 DNA reads as TGTGCCAGCAGCGTGCGCCAAAATACTAACTATGGCTACACCTTC.

The chain couples TRBV25-1 to TRBJ1-5; D is unclear. Trimming cost V 0 bases and J 4 bases, with 13 bases left between them. Germline assignment: CDR1 MGHDK and CDR2 SYGVNS. CDR3 size: 16 residues. CDR3 sequence: CASSEYILRQNQPQHF. The CDR3 coding sequence is TGTGCCAGCAGTGAATATATTCTTAGGCAGAATCAGCCCCAGCATTTT. Combining the CDR3 with reference TRBV25-1 and TRBJ1-5 gives the whole variable domain EADIYQTPRYLVIGTGKKITLECSQTMGHDKMYWYQQDPGMELHLIHYSYGVNSTEKGDLSSESTVSRIRTEHFPLTLESARPSHTSQYLCASSEYILRQNQPQHFGDGTRLSIL.

This clone was counted between two and nine times. The chain is built from TRBV7-9 and TRBJ2-7; the D is unclear. The V end was cut by 5 bases, the J end by 3 bases, with 14 bases between. Per the germline V gene, CDR1 is SEHNR and CDR2 is FQNEAQ (reference sequence). The CDR3 totals 14 residues. The CDR3, as DNA: TGTGCCAGCAGCCCGATCTTTCCAAACTACGAGCAGTACTTC. As protein: CASSPIFPNYEQYF.

The V call is TRBV27, the J call TRBJ1-4; D gene unclear. The CDR3 spans 14 residues. V was cut by 1 base and J by 6 bases, with 9 bases left in between. Germline V gene data show CDR1 as MNHEY and CDR2 as SMNVEV (reference sequence). The CDR3 protein is CASSLLSSHEKLFF. The CDR3 DNA reads TGTGCCAGCAGTTTATTGAGCAGTCATGAAAAACTGTTTTTT.

The rearrangement uses TRBV10-2 and TRBJ1-3, with D unclear. Germline CDR1 reads WSHSY; CDR2 reads SAAADI. Trimming removed 4 bases at V and 7 bases at J, with 2 bases between. The CDR3 length is 10 residues. This CDR3 reads CASSGNTIYF. As DNA, the CDR3 is TGCGCCAGCAGTGGGAACACCATATATTTT.